This T cell receptor (beta chain) was recovered during a study of blood T cell repertoires in COVID-19. This CDR3 comprises 11 residues. Looked up from germline, CDR1 is DFQATT and CDR2 is SNEGSKA (reference sequence). Trimming left V 1 base short and J 11 bases short, with 11 bases between. This table comes from immunoSEQ multiplex PCR, and its TCRdb copy is limited to in-frame clones, with some not included. The data show about 220,000 clones, roughly 84% seen once. The chain carries TRBV20-1 and TRBJ1-1; D is unclear. The sequence was collected from a woman over 75 with acute or convalescent COVID-19. The source material was peripheral blood. As DNA, the CDR3 is TGCAGTGCTAGAGCTGGGCTTAAGGCTTTCTTT. Translated: CSARAGLKAFF.